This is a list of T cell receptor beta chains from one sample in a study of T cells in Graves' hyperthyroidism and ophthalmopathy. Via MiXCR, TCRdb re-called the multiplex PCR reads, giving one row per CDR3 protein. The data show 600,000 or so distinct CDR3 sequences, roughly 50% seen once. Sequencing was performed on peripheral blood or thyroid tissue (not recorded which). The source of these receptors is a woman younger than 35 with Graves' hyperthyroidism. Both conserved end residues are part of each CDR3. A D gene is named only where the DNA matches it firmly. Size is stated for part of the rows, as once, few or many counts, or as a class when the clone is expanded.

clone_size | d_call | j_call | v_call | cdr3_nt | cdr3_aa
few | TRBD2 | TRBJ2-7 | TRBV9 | TGTGCCAGCAGCTCCCGAGGACTAGCGGCCCCCTACGAGCAGTACTTC | CASSSRGLAAPYEQYF
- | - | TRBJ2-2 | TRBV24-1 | TGTGCCACCAGCTCTAGCACAATCAACACCGGGGAGCTGTTTTTT | CATSSSTINTGELFF
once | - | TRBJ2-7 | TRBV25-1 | TGTGCCAGCAGTGCTAAACAGGGTCCCTACAAGCAGTACTTC | CASSAKQGPYKQYF
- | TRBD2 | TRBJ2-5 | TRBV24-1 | TGTGCCACCAGCGAAGGGACTAGCGGGAGGCGATGCCAAGAGACCCAGTACTTC | CATSEGTSGRRCQETQYF
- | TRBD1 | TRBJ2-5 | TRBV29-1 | TGCAGTCCCTGGGACAGGGCGGCACAAGAGACCCAGTACTTC | CSPWDRAAQETQYF
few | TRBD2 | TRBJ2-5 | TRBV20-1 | TGCAGTGCTAGGTCCTCCGGGACTAGCGGCGCGGCGGCCCAGTACTTC | CSARSSGTSGAAAQYF
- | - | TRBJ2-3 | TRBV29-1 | TGCAGCGTTACAGGATTCTCCACAGATACGCAGTATTTT | CSVTGFSTDTQYF
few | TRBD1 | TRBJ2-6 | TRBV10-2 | TGTGCCAGCAGTTACAGGGGGGCTGGGGCCAACGTCCTGACTTTC | CASSYRGAGANVLTF
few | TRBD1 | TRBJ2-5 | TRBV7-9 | TGTGCCAGCAGCTTGTTAGACAGGGGAGAGACCCAGTACTTC | CASSLLDRGETQYF
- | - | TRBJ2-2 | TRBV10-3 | TGTGCCATCAGTGAGGTCGCGGGTGAGAACACCGGGGAGCTGTTTTTT | CAISEVAGENTGELFF
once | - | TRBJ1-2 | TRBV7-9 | TGTGCCAGCAGCTTAGTAGGGAACAACTATGGCTACACCTTC | CASSLVGNNYGYTF
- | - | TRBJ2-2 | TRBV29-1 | TGCAGCGCCGGGAAGGACACCGGGGAGCTGTTTTTT | CSAGKDTGELFF
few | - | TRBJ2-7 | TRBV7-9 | TGTGCCAGCAGCTTGACGGGCCGGCCTGCCTACGAGCAGTACTTC | CASSLTGRPAYEQYF
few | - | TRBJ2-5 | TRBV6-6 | TGTGCCAGCAGTTACACGGCGCGGGAGACCCAGTACTTC | CASSYTARETQYF
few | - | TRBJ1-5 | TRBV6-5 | TGTGCCAGCAGTTACTCGATCAATCAGCCCCAGCATTTT | CASSYSINQPQHF
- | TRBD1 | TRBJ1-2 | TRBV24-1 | TGTGCCACCAGTGATGCCGGGACAGGGGTCTTCGGTTATGGCTACACCTTC | CATSDAGTGVFGYGYTF
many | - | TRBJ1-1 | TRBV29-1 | TGCAGCGTTGAAGAAGAGGGAATGAACACTGAAGCTTTCTTT | CSVEEEGMNTEAFF
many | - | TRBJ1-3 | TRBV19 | TGTGCCAGTACGGGGAATAGAAACCCAAGCTCTGGAAACACCATATATTTT | CASTGNRNPSSGNTIYF
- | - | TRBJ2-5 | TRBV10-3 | TGTGCCATCAAAACAGGGTGGCAAGAGACCCAGTACTTC | CAIKTGWQETQYF
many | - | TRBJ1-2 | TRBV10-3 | TGTGCCAGCAGTTACAGGACTAACTATGGCTACACCTTC | CASSYRTNYGYTF
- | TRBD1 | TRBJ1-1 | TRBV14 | TGTGCCAGCAGCCAAGGGACAGGGGGCGTGAACACTGAAGCTTTCTTT | CASSQGTGGVNTEAFF
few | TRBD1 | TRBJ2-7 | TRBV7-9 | TGTGCCTGGAGTGCTCCGACAGGGTGGACCTACGAGCAGTACTTC | CAWSAPTGWTYEQYF
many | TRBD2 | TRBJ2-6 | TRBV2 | TGTGCCAGCAGTGAGACTAGCGGGCACTCTGGGGCCAACGTCCTGACTTTC | CASSETSGHSGANVLTF
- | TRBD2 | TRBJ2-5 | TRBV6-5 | TGTGCCAGCAGTTACTCGAGCGGGAGCTATGAGACCCAGTACTTC | CASSYSSGSYETQYF
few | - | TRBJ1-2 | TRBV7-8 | TGTGCCAGCAGCTTAGGTGTAGGGGGGGCGCGCGGCTACACCTTC | CASSLGVGGARGYTF
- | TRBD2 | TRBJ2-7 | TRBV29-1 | TGCAGCGTTGTCCCAGAAAGCTCCACTGGGACTAGCGTTACCGAGCAGTACTTC | CSVVPESSTGTSVTEQYF
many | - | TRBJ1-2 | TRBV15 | TGTGCCACCAGCAGACCCTGGACGGCGGACTTTAACTATGGCTACACCTTC | CATSRPWTADFNYGYTF
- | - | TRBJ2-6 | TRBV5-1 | TGCGCCAGCAGCTGGGGGACGAGGAGCTCTGGGGCCAACGTCCTGACTTTC | CASSWGTRSSGANVLTF
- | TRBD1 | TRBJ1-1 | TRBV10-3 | TGTGCCATCAGCATGACAGGGACGAACACTGAAGCTTTCTTT | CAISMTGTNTEAFF
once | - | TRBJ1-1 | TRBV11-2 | TGTGCCAGCAGCACCCACTTACGGGGATCCACCGATACTAGAAACACTGAAGCTTTCTTT | CASSTHLRGSTDTRNTEAFF
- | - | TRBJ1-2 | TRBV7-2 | TGTGCCAGCAGCTCGGCGGGCGGCTATGGCTACACCTTC | CASSSAGGYGYTF
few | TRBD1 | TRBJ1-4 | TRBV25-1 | TGTGCCAGCAGCCTGACGGACAGGGATAATGAAAAACTGTTTTTT | CASSLTDRDNEKLFF
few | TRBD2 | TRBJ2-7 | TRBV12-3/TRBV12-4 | TGTGCCAGCAGTTTAGGACTAGCTAGGCACGAGCAGTACTTC | CASSLGLARHEQYF
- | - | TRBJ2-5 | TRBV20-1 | TGCAGTGCTAGAGATAGGAGTCGAGAGACCCAGTACTTC | CSARDRSRETQYF
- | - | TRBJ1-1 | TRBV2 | TGTGCCAGCAGTGCGTTACGGGGTGCTTTCTTT | CASSALRGAFF
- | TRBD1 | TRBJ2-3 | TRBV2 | TGTGCCAGCAGTATCCGGGACAGCTACACAGATACGCAGTATTTT | CASSIRDSYTDTQYF
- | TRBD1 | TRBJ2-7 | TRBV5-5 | TGTGCCTGCAGCGACCCGGGACAGGGGGTCAACGAGCAGTACTTC | CACSDPGQGVNEQYF
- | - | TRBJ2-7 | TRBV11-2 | TGTGCCAGCAGCACCACTAACGGGGCCACCTACGAGCAGTACTTC | CASSTTNGATYEQYF
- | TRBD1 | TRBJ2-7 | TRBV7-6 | TGTGCCAGCAGCAAGGACAGGGGATCCGAGCAGTACTTC | CASSKDRGSEQYF
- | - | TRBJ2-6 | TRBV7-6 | TGTGCCAGCAGCTTAGCGGGGTGGGGGCGGACATCTGGGGCCAACGTCCTGACTTTC | CASSLAGWGRTSGANVLTF
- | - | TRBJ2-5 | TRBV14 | TGTGCCAGCAGCCTAACGAAAACGGGATGGAGAGAGACCCAGTACTTC | CASSLTKTGWRETQYF
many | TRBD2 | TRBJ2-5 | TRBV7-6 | TGTGCCAGCAGCCGGACTAGGATGGAGACCCAGTACTTC | CASSRTRMETQYF
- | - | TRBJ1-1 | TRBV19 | TGTGCCAGTAGTATCGACTGGGAGACCACTGAAGCTCTCTTT | CASSIDWETTEALF
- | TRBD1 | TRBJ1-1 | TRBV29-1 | TGCAGCGTTGAAGCGGGTGACAGGGTGTACACTGAAGCTTTCTTT | CSVEAGDRVYTEAFF
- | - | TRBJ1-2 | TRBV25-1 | TGTGCCAGCAGTGAATCTTTTGAGTCGAGGGGATATGGCTACACCTTC | CASSESFESRGYGYTF
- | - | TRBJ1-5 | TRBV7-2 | TGTGCCAGCAGCTTAAACTTGGTCCAAGACCAGCCCCAGCATTTT | CASSLNLVQDQPQHF
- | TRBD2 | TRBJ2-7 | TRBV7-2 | TGTGCCAGCAGTCCCGACCGGACTAGCGGGAGGGTGAGCTCCTACGAGCAGTACTTC | CASSPDRTSGRVSSYEQYF
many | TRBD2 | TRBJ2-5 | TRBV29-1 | TGCAGCACCTGGTTTAGCGGGAACCAAGAGACCCAGTACTTC | CSTWFSGNQETQYF
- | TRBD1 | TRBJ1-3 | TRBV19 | TGTGCCAGTGAGACAGGGAACGGAAACACCATATATTTT | CASETGNGNTIYF
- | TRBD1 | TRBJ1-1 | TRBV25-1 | TGTGCCAGCGGCTGGACAGGGAGGAACACTGAAGCTTTCTTT | CASGWTGRNTEAFF
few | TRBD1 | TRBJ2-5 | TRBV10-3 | TGTGCCAGCAGGGGGACAGGAGAAGAGACCCAGTACTTC | CASRGTGEETQYF
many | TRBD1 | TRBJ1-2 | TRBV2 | TGTGCCAGCAGTGATCGGACAGGGACTAACTATGGCTACACCTTC | CASSDRTGTNYGYTF
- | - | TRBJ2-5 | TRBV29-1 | TGCAGCGTTGGCACAGAAGAGACCCAGTACTTC | CSVGTEETQYF
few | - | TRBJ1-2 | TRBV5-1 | TGCGCCAGCAGCTGGGTACGGGGGAGCCATGGCTACACCTTC | CASSWVRGSHGYTF
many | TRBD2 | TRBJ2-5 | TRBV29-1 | TGCAGCGTTGAAACTCTAGCGGGGGAGACCCAGTACTTC | CSVETLAGETQYF